Below, 22 T cell receptor beta chains from the same sample are listed, as sequenced in a study of OX40 agonist ivuxolimab in advanced cancers. Some clones are missing from TCRdb's copy, which holds only in-frame ones; the method was immunoSEQ multiplex PCR. This table holds over 30,000 clones, around 82% found once. The source material was CD4+ or CD8+ T cells sorted from blood, sampled in a trial of the OX40 agonist ivuxolimab. These receptors originate from an adult with an advanced solid tumor such as melanoma, head and neck, liver or kidney cancer.

This clone was observed a single time. V usage is TRBV4-2 and J usage is TRBJ2-1; D is perhaps TRBD2 (6 bases). V lost 3 bases, J lost 15 bases, and 15 bases lay in between. The length of the CDR3 is 12 residues. Germline CDR1 is LGHNA and CDR2 is YNFKEQ. The CDR3 nucleotides read TGTGCCAGCAGCCACGGGGACTCCCCCTCGTTCTTC. Translating gives CASSHGDSPSFF.

This clone was picked up a small number of times. The rearrangement links TRBV9 to TRBJ2-7, with 7 bases identical to TRBD1. Germline-derived CDR1 and CDR2 are SGDLS and YYNGEE. This CDR3 spans 15 amino acids. The ends lost 4 bases at V and 3 bases at J; junction bases unmatched: 10. The CDR3: CASSIGQAPVYEQYF. The CDR3 DNA reads as TGTGCCAGCAGCATCGGACAGGCACCCGTCTACGAGCAGTACTTC.

CDR3 nucleotides: TGCGCCAGCAGCTTGGGGACAGGGCTATTCGAAGTCCCAGATACGCAGTATTTT. Its protein product is CASSLGTGLFEVPDTQYF. This rearrangement joins TRBV5-1 to TRBJ2-3; 8 bases line up with TRBD1. Germline V gives CDR1 SGHRS, CDR2 YFSETQ. V shed 0 bases and J 4 bases; nucleotides not matched to a gene: 13. This CDR3 spans 18 amino acids.

The gene calls are TRBV15 and TRBJ1-4; the D gene is possibly TRBD1 (6 bases). The CDR3 consists of 13 residues. V gave up 8 bases and J gave up 2 bases, with 9 bases separating them. Germline V gene lookup returns CDR1 LNHNV and CDR2 YYDKDF (reference sequence). The CDR3 region has the DNA TGTGCCACCGAGAGGGGGACTAATGAAAAACTGTTTTTT. It translates to CATERGTNEKLFF.

The V call is TRBV9, the J call TRBJ2-2; tentative D call: TRBD1 (6 bases). V lost 0 bases and J lost 7, with 13 bases in between. The CDR3 has 15 amino acids. In germline, CDR1 is SGDLS, CDR2 YYNGEE. The DNA of the CDR3 is TGTGCCAGCAGCGTAGTCACAGGGTTAGGCGGGGAGCTGTTTTTT. Its translation: CASSVVTGLGGELFF.

V usage is TRBV27 and J usage is TRBJ2-7, with 7 bases aligning to TRBD1. Germline CDR1 is MNHEY and CDR2 is SMNVEV (reference sequence). CDR3 length equals 15 residues. With 8 bases clipped from V and 4 bases from J, the junction kept 14 bases outside the gene matches. The CDR3 region has the DNA TGTGCCAGCTCACCGCTGGGACAGAGCCAGTACGAGCAGTACTTC. Its translation: CASSPLGQSQYEQYF.

The chain joins TRBV6-6 to TRBJ1-2; D may be TRBD1 (5 bases). V lost 6 bases, J lost 8 bases, and 13 bases lay in between. This CDR3 contains 12 residues. The germline gives CDR1 MNHNY, CDR2 SVGAGI (reference sequence). The CDR3: CASSFGAGGYTF. The CDR3 region has the DNA TGTGCCAGCAGCTTTGGGGCCGGAGGCTACACCTTC.

The V call is TRBV15, the J call TRBJ2-5, with TRBD1 matching 9 bases. The J call is uncertain, as TRBJ2-7 better fits the DNA end. This CDR3 spans 14 amino acids. Germline-derived CDR1 and CDR2 are LNHNV and YYDKDF (reference sequence). CDR3 in amino acids: CATSRDRGTYEQYF. The CDR3 DNA is TGTGCCACCAGCAGGGACAGGGGAACCTACGAGCAGTACTTC.

The chain couples TRBV9 to TRBJ2-1; 8 bases match TRBD2. CDR3 length: 15 residues. Germline CDR1 is SGDLS and CDR2 is YYNGEE. V was clipped by 3 bases and J by 6 bases; unmatched bases: 8. CDR3 region: CASSALGLAANEQFF. The CDR3 nucleotides are TGTGCCAGCAGCGCACTTGGACTAGCAGCCAATGAGCAGTTCTTC.

This clone was seen more than once but under ten times. This chain uses TRBV19 with TRBJ1-1; weak D call: TRBD1 (6 bases). The CDR3 extends over 12 amino acids. V gave up 8 bases and J gave up 4 bases, with 11 bases separating them. Germline CDR1 and CDR2: LNHDA and SQIVND (reference sequence). The CDR3 region has the DNA TGTGCCAGTCGAGGGACATTCACTGAAGCTTTCTTT. As protein: CASRGTFTEAFF. Looking up the rest from reference TRBV19 and TRBJ1-1 gives the full variable domain: DGGITQSPKYLFRKEGQNVTLSCEQNLNHDAMYWYRQDPGQGLRLIYYSQIVNDFQKGDIAEGYSVSREKKESFPLTVTSAQKNPTAFYLCASRGTFTEAFFGQGTRLTVV.

In nucleotides, the CDR3 is TGTGCCAGTAGTATCCTCGGCACCTCTGGAAACACCATATATTTT. Translating it yields CASSILGTSGNTIYF. The chain couples TRBV19 to TRBJ1-3; D is unresolved. The V and J ends lost 3 bases and 0 bases respectively, with 9 bases between them. Germline lookup yields CDR1 LNHDA and CDR2 SQIVND (reference sequence). CDR3 size: 15 residues.

The V gene is TRBV7-6, the J gene TRBJ1-2; TRBD1 is a possible D gene (5 bases). CDR1 SGHVS and CDR2 FNYEAQ come from the germline V gene. Trimming shortened V by 5 bases and J by 2 bases, and 12 bases separated the two germline ends. The CDR3 runs 14 residues. CDR3 coding DNA: TGTGCCAGCAGCGCGGCGGGACTCAACTATGGCTACACCTTC. It encodes CASSAAGLNYGYTF. The complete variable domain, with remaining parts taken from reference TRBV7-6 and TRBJ1-2, reads GAGVSQSPRYKVTKRGQDVALRCDPISGHVSLYWYRQALGQGPEFLTYFNYEAQQDKSGLPNDRFSAERPEGSISTLTIQRTEQRDSAMYRCASSAAGLNYGYTFGSGTRLTVV.

V is TRBV29-1 and J is TRBJ2-7; 8 bases are a match to TRBD2. Germline V CDR1 and CDR2: SQVTM, ANQGSEA. The CDR3 runs 16 residues. The junction had 8 bases not matched to a gene; V was cut back by 0 bases and J by 1 base. DNA for the CDR3: TGCAGCGTTGAAGAGGATCGGGGCGGGGGGTCCTACGAGCAGTACTTC. The encoded protein is CSVEEDRGGGSYEQYF.

This chain joins TRBV7-2 and TRBJ2-7; D is unresolved. This CDR3 has 13 amino acids. Between the trimmed V and J ends, which lost 0 bases and 4 bases, there was a span of 7 bases. Germline values: CDR1 SGHTA, CDR2 FQGNSA. In DNA, the CDR3 is TGTGCCAGCAGCTTAGCCGGTCAATACGAGCAGTACTTC. It translates to CASSLAGQYEQYF.

V gene TRBV5-4 combines with J gene TRBJ2-5; 7 bases map to TRBD1. V shed 4 bases, J shed 1 base, and the junction held 4 bases outside the gene matches. Germline CDR1 is SGHNT and CDR2 is YYREEE (reference sequence). The CDR3 covers 14 residues. The CDR3 coding sequence is TGTGCCAGCAGCCCTCGGACAGGCCAAGAGACCCAGTACTTC. Translation: CASSPRTGQETQYF.

This chain joins TRBV6-1 and TRBJ1-6, with 7 bases lining up with TRBD1. The CDR3 is 14 amino acids. Germline V gene data show CDR1 as MNHNS and CDR2 as SASEGT. V dropped 5 bases and J dropped 5; count of bases not matched to a gene: 3. CDR3 DNA: TGTGCCAGCAGTCGGGACAGCAATAATTCACCCCTCCACTTT. Translation gives CASSRDSNNSPLHF.

This chain connects TRBV7-9 to TRBJ2-7, with 7 bases identical to TRBD1. The CDR3 covers 14 residues. V was pared by 5 bases and J by 0 bases, with 4 bases of the junction left unmatched. The V gene's germline CDR1 is SEHNR and CDR2 FQNEAQ (reference sequence). The CDR3 region is CASSPGGLSYEQYF. CDR3 DNA sequence: TGTGCCAGCAGCCCAGGGGGTCTCTCCTACGAGCAGTACTTC.

CDR3 loop: CSVDRTGVGYGYTF. The CDR3 nucleotides read TGCAGCGTAGATCGGACAGGGGTGGGCTATGGCTACACCTTC. The chain combines TRBV29-1 with TRBJ1-2, with TRBD1 matching 9 bases. Per germline, CDR1 SQVTM and CDR2 ANQGSEA. V trimming: 6 bases; J trimming: 4 bases; junction bases outside the gene matches: 9. This CDR3 spans 14 amino acids.

This clone was detected only a few times. The chain has TRBV7-8 and TRBJ1-1; TRBD1 matches 8 bases. Trimming cost V 5 bases and J 8 bases; bases outside gene matches: 7. From germline, CDR1 is SGHVS and CDR2 FQNEAQ. This CDR3 is 13 amino acids long. Here the CDR3 reads CASSAGWDREAFF. In DNA, the CDR3 is TGTGCCAGCAGCGCCGGATGGGACAGGGAAGCTTTCTTT.

This sequence joins TRBV10-3 and TRBJ2-3, with 8 bases lining up with TRBD2. The CDR3 length is 16 residues. Trimming cost V 4 bases and J 6 bases; bases outside gene matches: 12. The V gene's germline CDR1 is ENHRY and CDR2 SYGVKD. The CDR3 region is CAISAQAGGYGDTQYF. For the CDR3, the DNA is TGTGCCATCAGTGCGCAGGCGGGGGGCTATGGGGATACGCAGTATTTT.

The chain joins TRBV7-2 to TRBJ2-5; TRBD2 matches at 11 bases. V shed 4 bases and J 0 bases; nucleotides not matched to a gene: 1. CDR1 SGHTA and CDR2 FQGNSA come from the germline V gene. The CDR3 runs 15 residues. CDR3 DNA sequence: TGTGCCAGCAGCTATAGCGGGGGGGACCAAGAGACCCAGTACTTC. Protein product: CASSYSGGDQETQYF.

This chain connects TRBV7-9 to TRBJ2-3; tentatively, D is TRBD1 or TRBD2 (5 bases each). This CDR3 has 13 amino acids. Germline CDR1 is SEHNR and CDR2 is FQNEAQ (reference sequence). V was pared by 5 bases and J by 6 bases, with 12 bases between. CDR3 sequence (DNA): TGTGCCAGCAGCCCCGAGTGGGGGGATACGCAGTATTTT. Translation gives CASSPEWGDTQYF.